This passage covers 20 T cell receptor beta chains from one sample sequenced in a study of T cell responses to AZD1222 COVID-19 vaccine. Using immunoSEQ multiplex PCR, the repertoire was profiled, and TCRdb retains in-frame clones only, with some absent. The sample contains about 99,000 clones, about 89% of which appear only once. Specimen: peripheral blood, collected 28 days after the second AZD1222 dose. The receptor source for this set is an adult who received the AZD1222 COVID-19 vaccine.

This clone was picked up a small number of times. V is TRBV2 and J is TRBJ1-5; D is uncertain. V was cut by 4 bases and J by 3 bases, with 10 bases left in between. CDR3 length: 14 amino acids. The V gene's germline CDR1 is SNHLY and CDR2 FYNNEI. The CDR3 is CASSGGAHNQPQHF. DNA for the CDR3: TGTGCCAGCAGTGGAGGCGCCCACAATCAGCCCCAGCATTTT.

The rearrangement joins TRBV9 to TRBJ2-3; TRBD2 is a possible D gene (6 bases). The CDR3 consists of 15 residues. The germline gives CDR1 SGDLS, CDR2 YYNGEE. V was pared by 0 bases and J by 0 bases, with 8 bases between. CDR3 DNA sequence: TGTGCCAGCAGCGTAGGCGGGATAAGCACAGATACGCAGTATTTT. It codes for CASSVGGISTDTQYF.

The chain employs TRBV5-1 and TRBJ2-1, with D possibly matching TRBD1 (5 bases). The CDR3 is made up of 13 amino acids. The V and J ends lost 2 bases and 3 bases respectively, with 6 bases between them. CDR1 SGHRS and CDR2 YFSETQ come from the germline V gene. The DNA for the CDR3 is TGCGCCAGCAGCTTCCAGGGCTACAATGAGCAGTTCTTC. Amino acid sequence: CASSFQGYNEQFF.

This chain joins TRBV5-4 and TRBJ2-3; 9 positions agree with TRBD2. CDR3 length equals 17 residues. CDR1 and CDR2 from the germline V gene are SGHNT and YYREEE (reference sequence). Germline trimming cut 0 bases from V and 2 bases from J; bases unmatched to any gene: 7. The CDR3 reads CASSLAGIAGDTDTQYF. Here the CDR3 DNA reads TGTGCCAGCAGCTTGGCCGGAATAGCGGGGGACACAGATACGCAGTATTTT.

V usage is TRBV28 and J usage is TRBJ1-1, with no clear D. V lost 5 bases, J lost 1 base, and 14 bases lay in between. This CDR3 has 15 residues. CDR1 is MDHEN, CDR2 SYDVKM, per germline. The CDR3 sequence: CASSPNGIRNTEAFF. The DNA of the CDR3 is TGTGCCAGCAGTCCGAACGGGATCAGGAACACTGAAGCTTTCTTT.

The chain employs TRBV6-5 and TRBJ1-5; D gene uncertain. Deletions cut 6 bases from V and 5 bases from J, with 11 bases between. CDR3 length: 13 residues. The germline gives CDR1 MNHEY, CDR2 SVGAGI. CDR3 loop: CASSFNPDQPQHF. CDR3 sequence (DNA): TGTGCCAGCAGCTTTAACCCTGATCAGCCCCAGCATTTT.

V gene TRBV6-5 combines with J gene TRBJ1-2; 7 bases map to TRBD1. The germline V gene has CDR1 MNHEY and CDR2 SVGAGI. Losses at the gene ends were 6 bases for V and 3 bases for J; bases not matched to a gene: 4. This CDR3 is built from 13 residues. The CDR3 sequence is CASRADRDYGYTF. The DNA of the CDR3 is TGTGCCAGCAGAGCTGACAGGGACTATGGCTACACCTTC.

This chain links TRBV19 with TRBJ1-1, with D possibly matching TRBD1 (5 bases). CDR1 and CDR2 from the germline V gene are LNHDA and SQIVND (reference sequence). Trimming took off 2 bases at V and 4 bases at J, with 20 bases between the two ends. The CDR3 covers 17 residues. In DNA form, the CDR3 reads TGTGCCAGTAGTATAAACCCCTGGAACATCGGGGCCACTGAAGCTTTCTTT. The encoded protein is CASSINPWNIGATEAFF.

This sequence joins TRBV6-5 and TRBJ2-7; 7 bases line up with TRBD1. The CDR3 spans 13 residues. The J segment lost 2 bases and the V segment lost 4 bases, leaving 2 bases of the junction unmatched. Germline V gene lookup returns CDR1 MNHEY and CDR2 SVGAGI. The CDR3: CASSFGQAYEQYF. DNA for the CDR3: TGTGCCAGCAGTTTTGGACAGGCCTACGAGCAGTACTTC.

This chain uses TRBV9 with TRBJ2-1; D not certain. From germline, CDR1 is SGDLS and CDR2 YYNGEE. V gave up 3 bases and J gave up 4 bases, with 8 bases separating them. The CDR3 length is 13 residues. This CDR3 reads CASSGLGYNEQFF. CDR3 sequence (DNA): TGTGCCAGCAGCGGTCTAGGGTACAATGAGCAGTTCTTC. The full variable domain, its missing parts supplied by reference TRBV9 and TRBJ2-1, is DSGVTQTPKHLITATGQRVTLRCSPRSGDLSVYWYQQSLDQGLQFLIQYYNGEERAKGNILERFSAQQFPDLHSELNLSSLELGDSALYFCASSGLGYNEQFFGPGTRLTVL.

The V call is TRBV9, the J call TRBJ2-5, with 7 bases identical to TRBD1. V gave up 0 bases and J gave up 2 bases; unmatched junction bases: 1. CDR1 and CDR2 (germline): SGDLS, YYNGEE. This CDR3 region has 14 residues. CDR3 in DNA: TGTGCCAGCAGCGTAGCCAGGGGGCAAGAGACCCAGTACTTC. Translation: CASSVARGQETQYF. Full variable domain (remainder filled in from reference TRBV9 and TRBJ2-5): DSGVTQTPKHLITATGQRVTLRCSPRSGDLSVYWYQQSLDQGLQFLIQYYNGEERAKGNILERFSAQQFPDLHSELNLSSLELGDSALYFCASSVARGQETQYFGPGTRLLVL.

V gene TRBV9 combines with J gene TRBJ2-1, with 7 bases aligning to TRBD2. CDR1 and CDR2 (germline): SGDLS, YYNGEE. Losses at the gene ends were 3 bases for V and 5 bases for J; bases not matched to a gene: 14. This CDR3 has 17 amino acids. In DNA, the CDR3 is TGTGCCAGCAGCGCGACGCTTCGGGCCCGGGAGGACAATGAGCAGTTCTTC. Its protein is CASSATLRAREDNEQFF.

The chain couples TRBV2 to TRBJ1-5, with D unclear. The CDR3 runs to 14 residues. V was shortened by 3 bases and J by 4 bases, with 10 bases between the two germline ends. Per germline, CDR1 SNHLY and CDR2 FYNNEI. The CDR3 sequence: CASSDLSGNQPQHF. The CDR3 bases are TGTGCCAGCAGTGATCTGTCGGGGAATCAGCCCCAGCATTTT.

The CDR3 nucleotides are TGTGCCAGCAGTGTTGGACAGCGGAATTCACCCCTCCACTTT. Translation gives CASSVGQRNSPLHF. The chain has TRBV2 and TRBJ1-6, with a weak D call TRBD1 (6 bases). V was trimmed by 4 bases and J by 7 bases, leaving 11 bases between them. Per the germline V gene, CDR1 is SNHLY and CDR2 is FYNNEI. The CDR3 length is 14 residues. Full variable domain (rest looked up from reference TRBV2 and TRBJ1-6): EPEVTQTPSHQVTQMGQEVILRCVPISNHLYFYWYRQILGQKVEFLVSFYNNEISEKSEIFDDQFSVERPDGSNFTLKIRSTKLEDSAMYFCASSVGQRNSPLHFGNGTRLTVT.

The rearrangement links TRBV28 to TRBJ1-5; 9 bases line up with TRBD1. J gave up 0 bases and V 3 bases, and 6 bases lay outside the gene matches. Germline V gene lookup returns CDR1 MDHEN and CDR2 SYDVKM. CDR3 length: 17 residues. The CDR3 DNA is TGTGCCAGCAGTTTTATATGGGGACAGGGTAGCAATCAGCCCCAGCATTTT. Its translation is CASSFIWGQGSNQPQHF.

This sequence joins TRBV5-1 and TRBJ1-4; D gene uncertain. The CDR3 totals 14 residues. Trimming left V 3 bases short and J 3 bases short, with 9 bases between. Germline V gives CDR1 SGHRS, CDR2 YFSETQ. CDR3 loop: CASSSGRANEKLFF. DNA of the CDR3: TGCGCCAGCAGCTCTGGGAGGGCTAATGAAAAACTGTTTTTT.

The chain uses TRBV28 and TRBJ1-5; no clear D. From germline, CDR1 is MDHEN and CDR2 SYDVKM. V shed 7 bases and J shed 6 bases, with 7 bases lying between them. The CDR3 contains 11 residues. CDR3 residues: CASTSGQPQHF. In DNA, the CDR3 is TGTGCCAGCACCTCGGGTCAGCCCCAGCATTTT.

This clone was seen a few times. The chain's CDR3 is CASSIDRGRINQPQHF. CDR3 nucleotide sequence: TGTGCCAGTAGTATCGACAGGGGCCGCATAAATCAGCCCCAGCATTTT. This sequence joins TRBV19 and TRBJ1-5; the match to TRBD1 covers 8 bases. Trimming removed 3 bases from V and 4 bases from J; junction bases left unmatched: 8. The CDR3 covers 16 residues. Germline CDR1 and CDR2: LNHDA and SQIVND (reference sequence).

The chain links TRBV27 to TRBJ1-6, with unresolved D. Trimming removed 3 bases from V and 7 bases from J, with 7 bases in between. The CDR3 extends over 13 amino acids. Germline V gene lookup returns CDR1 MNHEY and CDR2 SMNVEV (reference sequence). In DNA form, the CDR3 reads TGTGCCAGCAGTTTCACGGGGAATTCACCCCTCCACTTT. The encoded protein is CASSFTGNSPLHF.

The V gene is TRBV14, the J gene TRBJ2-5; D may be TRBD2 (6 bases). The CDR3 spans 16 residues. Germline loops: CDR1 SGHDN, CDR2 FVKESK. Deletions cut 0 bases from V and 3 bases from J, with 14 bases between. CDR3: CASSQDAGLRKETQYF. The CDR3 DNA sequence: TGTGCCAGCAGCCAAGATGCGGGACTGCGAAAAGAGACCCAGTACTTC.